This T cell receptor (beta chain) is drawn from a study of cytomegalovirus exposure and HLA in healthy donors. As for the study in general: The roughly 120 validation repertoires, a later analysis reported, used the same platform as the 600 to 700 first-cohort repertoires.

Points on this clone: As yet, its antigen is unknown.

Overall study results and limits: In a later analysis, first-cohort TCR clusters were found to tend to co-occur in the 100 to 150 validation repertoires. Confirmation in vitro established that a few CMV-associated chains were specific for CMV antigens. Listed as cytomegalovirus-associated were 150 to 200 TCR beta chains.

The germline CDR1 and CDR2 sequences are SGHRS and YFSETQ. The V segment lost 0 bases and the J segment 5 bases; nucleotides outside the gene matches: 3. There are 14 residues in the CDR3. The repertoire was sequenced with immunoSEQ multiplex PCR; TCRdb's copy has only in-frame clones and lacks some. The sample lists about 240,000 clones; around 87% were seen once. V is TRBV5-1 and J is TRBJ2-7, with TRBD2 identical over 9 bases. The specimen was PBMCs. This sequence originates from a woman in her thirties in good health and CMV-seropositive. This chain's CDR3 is CASSLGTSEHEQYF. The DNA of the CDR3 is TGCGCCAGCAGCTTGGGGACTAGCGAACACGAGCAGTACTTC.